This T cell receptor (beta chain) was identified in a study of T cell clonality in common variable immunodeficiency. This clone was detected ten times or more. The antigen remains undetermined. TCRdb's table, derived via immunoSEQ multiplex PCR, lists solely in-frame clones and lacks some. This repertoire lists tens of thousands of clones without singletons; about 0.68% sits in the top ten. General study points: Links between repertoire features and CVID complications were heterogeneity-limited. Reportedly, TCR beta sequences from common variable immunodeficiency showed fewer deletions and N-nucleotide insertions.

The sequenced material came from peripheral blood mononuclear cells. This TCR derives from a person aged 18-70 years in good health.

The CDR3 here is CASSLYTGRNIQYF. CDR3 DNA (partial): TGTGCCAGCAGTTTATATACAGGGAGGAACATT. The chain uses TRBV28 and TRBJ2-4; D is perhaps TRBD1 or TRBD2 (6 bases each). The observed sequence ends 3 residues before the CDR3 terminus, with the missing tail filled in from the germline J gene. Germline CDR1 is MDHEN and CDR2 is SYDVKM. With 1 base removed from V and 7 bases from J, the gap between germline ends came to 11 bases. This CDR3 spans 14 amino acids.